The 14 T cell receptor beta chains below were found in one sample sequenced in a study of blood T cell repertoires in COVID-19. Repertoires were generated with immunoSEQ multiplex PCR, while TCRdb's copy carries only in-frame clones and drops some. The table has 250,000 to 350,000 clones, about 83% seen once. The sample comprised peripheral blood. All receptors come from a woman in her forties or fifties with acute or convalescent COVID-19.

This chain connects TRBV9 to TRBJ2-2; 9 bases map to TRBD1. Germline-derived CDR1 and CDR2 are SGDLS and YYNGEE. The CDR3 contains 16 residues. The junction had 4 bases not matched to a gene; V was cut back by 2 bases and J by 2 bases. The CDR3 DNA follows: TGTGCCAGCAGCGTGACAGGGGGGCGAAACACCGGGGAGCTGTTTTTT. The encoded protein is CASSVTGGRNTGELFF. The full variable domain, with the rest looked up from reference TRBV9 and TRBJ2-2, is DSGVTQTPKHLITATGQRVTLRCSPRSGDLSVYWYQQSLDQGLQFLIQYYNGEERAKGNILERFSAQQFPDLHSELNLSSLELGDSALYFCASSVTGGRNTGELFFGEGSRLTVL.

The chain couples TRBV30 to TRBJ2-5, with D perhaps TRBD1 (6 bases). Trimming stripped 3 bases from V and 6 bases from J, with 11 bases between. CDR3 length equals 12 residues. Germline V gives CDR1 GTSNPN, CDR2 SVGIG (reference sequence). CDR3 nucleotide sequence: TGTGCCTGGAGGACCAGGGGACAGACCCAGTACTTC. Translated, it gives CAWRTRGQTQYF. The variable domain in full, completed from reference TRBV30 and TRBJ2-5, reads SQTIHQWPATLVQPVGSPLSLECTVEGTSNPNLYWYRQAAGRGLQLLFYSVGIGQISSEVPQNLSASRPQDRQFILSSKKLLLSDSGFYLCAWRTRGQTQYFGPGTRLLVL.

This rearrangement joins TRBV14 to TRBJ2-1; the D gene is possibly TRBD2 (6 bases). The CDR3 has 17 amino acids. Germline lookup yields CDR1 SGHDN and CDR2 FVKESK. V was trimmed by 4 bases and J by 2 bases, leaving 18 bases between them. For the CDR3, the DNA is TGTGCCAGCAGCCTCCCAGGCGGGGCCGGGGCCTACAATGAGCAGTTCTTC. This translates into CASSLPGGAGAYNEQFF.

The chain is built from TRBV29-1 and TRBJ2-3; 14 bases align to TRBD2. The germline V gene has CDR1 SQVTM and CDR2 ANQGSEA. Germline trimming cut 6 bases from V and 6 bases from J; bases unmatched to any gene: 11. The CDR3 runs 16 residues. CDR3 coding DNA: TGCAGCGTGGGGAAAGGGACTAGCGGGGGCCGGGATACGCAGTATTTT. Its protein product is CSVGKGTSGGRDTQYF.

The V and J genes are TRBV29-1 and TRBJ1-1; D not resolved. The CDR3 contains 13 residues. Trimming cost V 5 bases and J 1 base, with 11 bases left between them. Germline-derived CDR1 and CDR2 are SQVTM and ANQGSEA. CDR3 protein: CSVRRTENTEAFF. The CDR3 nucleotides are TGCAGCGTTCGTCGGACTGAGAACACTGAAGCTTTCTTT. Filled out from reference TRBV29-1 and TRBJ1-1, the complete variable domain reads SAVISQKPSRDICQRGTSLTIQCQVDSQVTMMFWYRQQPGQSLTLIATANQGSEATYESGFVIDKFPISRPNLTFSTLTVSNMSPEDSSIYLCSVRRTENTEAFFGQGTRLTVV.

The chain is built from TRBV23-1 and TRBJ2-7, with D possibly being TRBD1 (6 bases). TRBV23-1 falls under the ORF class, with uncertain function. Trimming removed 0 bases at V and 4 bases at J, with 10 bases between. This CDR3 is built from 14 residues. CDR3 bases: TGCGCCAGCAGTCAATCGAGGACAGAATACGAGCAGTACTTC. Its translation is CASSQSRTEYEQYF.

The chain is built from TRBV20-1 and TRBJ2-7; no reliable D call. The V and J ends lost 7 bases and 3 bases respectively, with 7 bases between them. Germline lookup yields CDR1 DFQATT and CDR2 SNEGSKA (reference sequence). This CDR3 comprises 10 residues. The CDR3 sequence: CSVDNYEQYF. For the CDR3, the DNA is TGCAGTGTCGACAACTACGAGCAGTACTTC.

The genes are TRBV14 and TRBJ2-7; D is unresolved. The CDR3 runs 14 residues. Trimming shortened V by 2 bases and J by 10 bases, and 18 bases separated the two germline ends. Germline CDR1 reads SGHDN; CDR2 reads FVKESK. The chain's CDR3 is CASSQFMIAGLQYF. As DNA, the CDR3 is TGTGCCAGCAGCCAATTCATGATTGCCGGGTTACAGTACTTC.

The gene calls are TRBV20-1 and TRBJ1-2; D might be TRBD1 (5 bases). This CDR3 spans 11 amino acids. Germline CDR1 DFQATT, CDR2 SNEGSKA (reference sequence). Trimming shortened V by 1 base and J by 9 bases, and 9 bases separated the two germline ends. The CDR3 region is CSARGGARYTF. The CDR3 nucleotides are TGCAGTGCTAGAGGTGGGGCCCGCTACACCTTC.

This clone came up once. This rearrangement joins TRBV9 to TRBJ2-1, with 10 nucleotides matching TRBD2. This CDR3 region has 15 residues. Germline V gene data show CDR1 as SGDLS and CDR2 as YYNGEE. V lost 2 bases, J lost 9 bases, and 8 bases stayed unmatched. CDR3 DNA: TGTGCCAGCAGCGTGACCAGCGGGAGGGCCTTTGAGCAGTTCTTC. It specifies CASSVTSGRAFEQFF.

The chain joins TRBV28 to TRBJ2-4, with D perhaps matching TRBD1 (6 bases). V gave up 2 bases and J gave up 4 bases, with 12 bases separating them. This CDR3 is 15 amino acids long. Germline V CDR1 and CDR2: MDHEN, SYDVKM. The CDR3 sequence is CASSLSLTGKNIQYF. CDR3 nucleotide sequence: TGTGCCAGCAGTTTAAGTCTGACAGGAAAAAACATTCAGTACTTC.

The V and J genes are TRBV5-4 and TRBJ2-1; D is undetermined. The germline V gene has CDR1 SGHNT and CDR2 YYREEE (reference sequence). This CDR3 region has 15 residues. Trimming took 0 bases from V and 7 from J, leaving 14 bases between them. CDR3 coding DNA: TGTGCCAGCAGCTTGGTTGAGGCCAAATCGAATGAGCAGTTCTTC. Translated, it gives CASSLVEAKSNEQFF.

V usage is TRBV27 and J usage is TRBJ1-3; possible D gene TRBD1, 6 bases. This CDR3 contains 15 residues. Trimming took off 4 bases at V and 0 bases at J, with 10 bases between the two ends. Germline-derived CDR1 and CDR2 are MNHEY and SMNVEV (reference sequence). The CDR3 sequence: CASSSGQSSGNTIYF. The CDR3 DNA reads TGTGCCAGCAGTTCTGGACAGTCCTCTGGAAACACCATATATTTT.

V is TRBV29-1 and J is TRBJ2-7; 8 bases are a match to TRBD2. Trimming at V came to 6 bases and at J to 5 bases, leaving 3 bases not matched to a gene. The length of the CDR3 is 11 residues. Looked up from germline, CDR1 is SQVTM and CDR2 is ANQGSEA. CDR3 nucleotides: TGCAGCGTGGGGACTAGGGACGAGCAGTACTTC. Residues: CSVGTRDEQYF.